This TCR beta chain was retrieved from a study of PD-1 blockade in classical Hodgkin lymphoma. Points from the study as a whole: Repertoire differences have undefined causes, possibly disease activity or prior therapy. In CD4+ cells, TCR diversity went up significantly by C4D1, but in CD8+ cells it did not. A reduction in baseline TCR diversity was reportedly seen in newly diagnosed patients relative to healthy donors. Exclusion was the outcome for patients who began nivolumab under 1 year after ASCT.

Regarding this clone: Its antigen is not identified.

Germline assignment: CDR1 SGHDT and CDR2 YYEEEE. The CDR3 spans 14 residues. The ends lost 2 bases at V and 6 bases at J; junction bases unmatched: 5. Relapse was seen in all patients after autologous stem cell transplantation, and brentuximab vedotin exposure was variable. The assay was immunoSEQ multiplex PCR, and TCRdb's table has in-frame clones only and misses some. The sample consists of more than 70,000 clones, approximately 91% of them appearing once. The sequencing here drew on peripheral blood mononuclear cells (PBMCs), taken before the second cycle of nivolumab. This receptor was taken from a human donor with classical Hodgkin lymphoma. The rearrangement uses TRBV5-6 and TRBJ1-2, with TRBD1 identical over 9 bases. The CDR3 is CASSFRDRENGYTF. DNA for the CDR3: TGTGCCAGCAGCTTCCGGGACAGGGAGAATGGCTACACCTTC. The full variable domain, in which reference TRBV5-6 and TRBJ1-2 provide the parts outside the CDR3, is DAGVTQSPTHLIKTRGQQVTLRCSPKSGHDTVSWYQQALGQGPQFIFQYYEEEERQRGNFPDRFSGHQFPNYSSELNVNALLLGDSALYLCASSFRDRENGYTFGSGTRLTVV.